Sequencing of this TCR beta chain was carried out in a study of cytomegalovirus exposure and HLA in healthy donors. Trimming cost V 0 bases and J 2 bases, with 24 bases left between them. The CDR3 contains 20 residues. Germline V lookup: CDR1 KGHSH, CDR2 LQKENI. Study-wide points: What a later analysis showed was that several of the most significant clusters appeared linked to common viral pathogens. Beyond CMV serostatus, there was no information to go on about immune exposure. In vitro assays verified that a few CMV-associated chains recognized CMV antigens specifically.

PCR amplification relied on 60 Vbeta primers (plus 13 Jbeta primers). The table came from immunoSEQ multiplex PCR; TCRdb's copy has only in-frame clones and leaves some out. The sample records approximately 130,000 clones, over 75% being singletons. About this clone: Its matching antigen is unknown.

J is TRBJ2-3 and V is TRBV18; D perhaps matches TRBD2 (7 bases). Sequenced input: PBMCs. The source is a middle-aged man in good health and CMV-seronegative. DNA of the CDR3: TGTGCCAGCTCACCACCTTTGGGGGGGCCGCGGGGCCTAAACACAGATACGCAGTATTTT. As protein: CASSPPLGGPRGLNTDTQYF.